This T cell receptor beta chain was retrieved from a study of tumor-infiltrating lymphocytes in primary liver carcinoma. Concerning this clonotype: Its antigen is unidentified.

RNA and DNA were co-extracted from about 19-30 mg of unsorted bulk tissue. Patients had chronic HBV infection and were treatment-naive. Broader study findings: No more than about 8-24% of top clones could be seen in all five tumor regions. Tumor-blood pairs (like tumor-adjacent pairs) overlapped less than tumor region pairs did. Top-250-clone fractions were significantly higher in tumors than in blood (p = 0.039).

This CDR3 has 17 amino acids. Losses at the gene ends were 10 bases for V and 4 bases for J; bases not matched to a gene: 19. The V gene's germline CDR1 is SGHAT and CDR2 FQDESV (reference sequence). Making TCR beta cDNA involved approximately 0.5 ug total RNA and a constant-region primer. Three nested multiplex PCR rounds, a slightly modified ARM-PCR, produced the libraries for TCR beta. The first two PCR rounds used TRBV1-TRBV30 primers with a Cbeta primer, nine to eleven cycles each. From the multiplex PCR reads, TCRdb called clonotypes with MiXCR, one entry per CDR3 protein. Altogether about 190,000 distinct CDR3 sequences are present, just under 85% being singletons, with the ten largest covering 15% to 20%.

The sample taken for sequencing was tumor tissue from primary liver carcinoma. The clonotype was recovered from a man between 40 and 49 years old with primary liver carcinoma and hepatitis B virus infection. This sequence joins TRBV11-1 and TRBJ2-4; 7 bases are shared with TRBD2. CDR3 sequence: CANSFPGTNGTKNIQYF. The CDR3 bases are TGTGCCAACAGTTTTCCCGGGACTAACGGGACTAAAAACATTCAGTACTTC.